The 23 T cell receptor beta chains below all came from one sample that was sequenced in a study of human T cells and chemical hapten exposure. TCRdb reprocessed the RACE reads via MiXCR and lists one record per CDR3 protein. The sample consists of roughly 100,000 distinct CDR3 sequences, roughly 12% of them appearing once. The time point here: pre-sensitization, week 0. Regarding treatment: therapeutic diphenylcyclopropenone sensitization with weekly scalp DPC. Sequenced here: whole blood, sampled in connection with sensitization to the hapten diphenylcyclopropenone (DPC). The receptors come from a woman between 45 and 60 years old with alopecia areata. Some clones in this sample may be carry-over from other donors' samples.

This clonotype has a handful of counts. The gene calls are TRBV7-8 and TRBJ1-5, with TRBD1 identical over 8 bases. Unmatched junction bases numbered 12, after V lost 5 bases and J lost 3 bases. CDR3 length: 17 residues. CDR1 is SGHVS, CDR2 FQNEAQ, per germline. The CDR3 is CASSPYRDRSFNQPQHF. CDR3 in DNA: TGTGCCAGCAGCCCCTATAGGGACAGGAGTTTCAATCAGCCCCAGCATTTT.

This clonotype has more than one count but fewer than ten. The chain couples TRBV18 to TRBJ2-5; D unresolved. The V gene's germline CDR1 is KGHSH and CDR2 LQKENI. V lost 2 bases and J lost 3, with 7 bases in between. CDR3 length equals 13 residues. CDR3 sequence reads: CASSPNDEETQYF. In DNA form, the CDR3 reads TGTGCCAGCTCACCAAATGACGAAGAGACCCAGTACTTC.

The chain recombines TRBV9 with TRBJ2-2, with 7 bases lining up with TRBD1. V shed 0 bases, J shed 4 bases, and the junction held 6 bases outside the gene matches. Per the germline V gene, CDR1 is SGDLS and CDR2 is YYNGEE. CDR3 length: 16 amino acids. The CDR3 DNA sequence: TGTGCCAGCAGCGTAGAGGGGACAGCCTTCACCGGGGAGCTGTTTTTT. Its translation: CASSVEGTAFTGELFF. Filled out from reference TRBV9 and TRBJ2-2, the complete variable domain reads DSGVTQTPKHLITATGQRVTLRCSPRSGDLSVYWYQQSLDQGLQFLIQYYNGEERAKGNILERFSAQQFPDLHSELNLSSLELGDSALYFCASSVEGTAFTGELFFGEGSRLTVL.

CDR3 sequence: CASSPSGRGFGELFF. For the CDR3, the DNA is TGTGCCAGCAGTCCTAGCGGGAGAGGTTTCGGGGAGCTGTTTTTT. V is TRBV12-3 or TRBV12-4 and J is TRBJ2-2; TRBD2 aligns across 10 bases. This CDR3 has 15 residues. V shed 5 bases, J shed 7 bases, and the junction held 7 bases outside the gene matches.

At least ten counts were recorded for this clonotype. The rearrangement links TRBV20-1 to TRBJ2-7; D call uncertain. The germline V gene encodes CDR1 DFQATT and CDR2 SNEGSKA (reference sequence). This CDR3 comprises 13 residues. V dropped 1 base and J dropped 3 bases, with 10 bases sitting between them. The CDR3 DNA reads as TGCAGTGCTAGAGCCCCTAGTGTCTACGAGCAGTACTTC. Amino acids: CSARAPSVYEQYF.

The chain links TRBV27 to TRBJ2-7; TRBD2 aligns across 8 bases. The CDR3 runs to 17 residues. V lost 4 bases to trimming and J lost 7 bases; unmatched junction nucleotides: 18. Germline V CDR1 and CDR2: MNHEY, SMNVEV (reference sequence). In DNA, the CDR3 is TGTGCCAGCAGTTCTAGGCCGGGACTAGGGGGGGTATTTGAGCAGTACTTC. Translating gives CASSSRPGLGGVFEQYF.

This chain uses TRBV12-3 or TRBV12-4 with TRBJ2-1, with TRBD2 matching 7 bases. With V trimmed by 3 bases and J by 4 bases, 6 bases remained unmatched. The CDR3 contains 15 residues. The CDR3 nucleotides read TGTGCCAGCAGTTTTCGGGAGGTCGGGTACAATGAGCAGTTCTTC. Residues: CASSFREVGYNEQFF.

This clonotype was observed many times. The rearrangement uses TRBV7-6 and TRBJ1-2; D perhaps matches TRBD1 (5 bases). Germline V gene sequence: CDR1 SGHVS, CDR2 FNYEAQ. V dropped 8 bases and J dropped 0 bases, with 7 bases sitting between them. The CDR3 extends over 12 amino acids. The chain's CDR3 is CASGAANYGYTF. CDR3 DNA sequence: TGTGCCAGCGGGGCAGCTAACTATGGCTACACCTTC.

This clonotype was observed a handful of times. V gene TRBV28 combines with J gene TRBJ2-2; D remains unclear. Germline CDR1 reads MDHEN; CDR2 reads SYDVKM. Between the trimmed V and J ends, which lost 6 bases and 7 bases, there was a span of 9 bases. The CDR3 runs 12 residues. In DNA, the CDR3 is TGTGCCAGCAGCTCAGCAAACGGGGAGCTGTTTTTT. The encoded protein is CASSSANGELFF.

This clonotype was observed a few times. The chain links TRBV7-2 to TRBJ2-3; D not certain. The CDR3 covers 14 residues. The V end lost 0 bases, the J end lost 2 bases, and 6 bases lay between the germline ends. Per the germline V gene, CDR1 is SGHTA and CDR2 is FQGNSA. The CDR3 region has the DNA TGTGCCAGCAGCTTAGCGACCCACACAGATACGCAGTATTTT. Encoded protein: CASSLATHTDTQYF.

This clonotype has a handful of counts. This chain links TRBV10-3 with TRBJ1-4; 8 bases line up with TRBD1. Germline loops: CDR1 ENHRY, CDR2 SYGVKD. The CDR3 extends over 15 amino acids. With 6 bases clipped from V and 7 bases from J, the junction kept 10 bases outside the gene matches. CDR3 DNA: TGTGCCATCAGACCCGGACAGGGTGGGAGTGAAAAACTGTTTTTT. It codes for CAIRPGQGGSEKLFF.

V usage is TRBV2 and J usage is TRBJ2-7, with 10 bases fitting TRBD2. Germline loops: CDR1 SNHLY, CDR2 FYNNEI. This CDR3 contains 13 residues. J gave up 7 bases and V 7 bases, and 7 bases lay outside the gene matches. CDR3 residues: CASNLAGAGEQYF. In DNA form, the CDR3 reads TGTGCCAGCAATCTAGCGGGAGCGGGTGAGCAGTACTTC.

The sample holds many counts of this clonotype. The rearrangement links TRBV10-3 to TRBJ1-2, with D unclear. Trimming pared 6 bases from V and 4 bases from J, leaving 21 bases between. CDR3 length equals 16 residues. In germline, CDR1 is ENHRY, CDR2 SYGVKD. CDR3 amino acids: CAISPGPKVYAYGYTF. In DNA, the CDR3 is TGTGCCATCAGCCCAGGACCCAAAGTATACGCCTATGGCTACACCTTC.

The chain combines TRBV28 with TRBJ1-2; D gene uncertain. Per the germline V gene, CDR1 is MDHEN and CDR2 is SYDVKM. CDR3 size: 12 residues. V lost 8 bases and J 6 bases, leaving 13 bases between the germline ends. Here the CDR3 reads CASASLRDGYTF. The CDR3 region has the DNA TGTGCCAGCGCCAGTCTCCGAGATGGCTACACCTTC.

This sequence joins TRBV6-1 and TRBJ2-7; 7 bases match TRBD1. Germline CDR1 and CDR2: MNHNS and SASEGT. V gave up 4 bases and J gave up 4 bases; unmatched junction bases: 13. The CDR3 length is 16 residues. The CDR3 spells CASSAPELRGTYEQYF. CDR3 nucleotide sequence: TGTGCCAGCAGTGCCCCCGAGCTCAGGGGGACGTACGAGCAGTACTTC.

The chain employs TRBV14 and TRBJ1-4; the D is unclear. The CDR3 sequence is 15 residues long. V lost 1 base and J lost 3, with 9 bases in between. Germline CDR1 SGHDN, CDR2 FVKESK. CDR3 nucleotide sequence: TGTGCCAGCAGCCAAGCTAAGGGCGCTAATGAAAAACTGTTTTTT. Amino acids: CASSQAKGANEKLFF.

The V gene is TRBV3-1, the J gene TRBJ1-4; D is unresolved. The CDR3 contains 15 residues. V dropped 1 base and J dropped 0 bases, with 6 bases sitting between them. CDR1 and CDR2 (germline): LGHDT, YNNKEL (reference sequence). The CDR3 reads CASSQGWTTNEKLFF. As DNA, the CDR3 is TGTGCCAGCAGCCAAGGGTGGACAACTAATGAAAAACTGTTTTTT.

The chain has TRBV28 and TRBJ2-3, with 8 bases that match TRBD2. With V trimmed by 4 bases and J by 4 bases, 13 bases remained unmatched. This CDR3 has 17 amino acids. Per the germline V gene, CDR1 is MDHEN and CDR2 is SYDVKM. CDR3 amino acids: CASSSTRSRGASDTQYF. Here the CDR3 DNA reads TGTGCCAGCAGTTCGACGAGGTCGCGGGGGGCATCAGATACGCAGTATTTT.

This chain connects TRBV20-1 to TRBJ2-1; 9 bases map to TRBD1. This CDR3 has 13 amino acids. V lost 4 bases to trimming and J lost 5 bases; unmatched junction nucleotides: 3. Germline CDR1 DFQATT, CDR2 SNEGSKA (reference sequence). The CDR3 DNA sequence: TGCAGTGCTACTGGGACAGGGAACAATGAGCAGTTCTTC. Its translation: CSATGTGNNEQFF.

This clonotype was found many times. This chain links TRBV28 with TRBJ1-2; no clear D. Germline V lookup: CDR1 MDHEN, CDR2 SYDVKM. V lost 2 bases to trimming and J lost 4 bases, with 14 bases between them. The CDR3 length is 15 residues. The CDR3 DNA follows: TGTGCCAGCAGTTTACCGCAGGCCCCCTCCTATGGCTACACCTTC. Protein product: CASSLPQAPSYGYTF.

In its sample, this clonotype was seen a few times. This rearrangement joins TRBV5-1 to TRBJ1-1; D not certain. The V end was cut by 0 bases, the J end by 0 bases, with 6 bases between. The CDR3 runs 14 residues. Germline V gene data show CDR1 as SGHRS and CDR2 as YFSETQ. CDR3 loop: CASSLDGMNTEAFF. CDR3 coding DNA: TGCGCCAGCAGCTTGGACGGGATGAACACTGAAGCTTTCTTT.

The chain has TRBV7-9 and TRBJ2-7; 15 bases align to TRBD2. Germline lookup yields CDR1 SEHNR and CDR2 FQNEAQ (reference sequence). The J segment lost 6 bases and the V segment lost 6 bases, leaving 6 bases of the junction unmatched. The CDR3 length is 15 residues. The CDR3 bases are TGTGCCAGCAGTACCGGGACTAGCGGGAGGACCGAGCAGTACTTC. It codes for CASSTGTSGRTEQYF.

This chain uses TRBV5-6 with TRBJ2-1; D gene uncertain. This CDR3 is built from 16 residues. Per the germline V gene, CDR1 is SGHDT and CDR2 is YYEEEE. The ends were cut back, 0 bases at V and 4 bases at J, with 14 bases in the middle. The CDR3 sequence: CASSLGAGLGYNEQFF. The CDR3 region has the DNA TGTGCCAGCAGCTTGGGGGCAGGCTTGGGGTACAATGAGCAGTTCTTC. Full variable domain (rest looked up from reference TRBV5-6 and TRBJ2-1): DAGVTQSPTHLIKTRGQQVTLRCSPKSGHDTVSWYQQALGQGPQFIFQYYEEEERQRGNFPDRFSGHQFPNYSSELNVNALLLGDSALYLCASSLGAGLGYNEQFFGPGTRLTVL.